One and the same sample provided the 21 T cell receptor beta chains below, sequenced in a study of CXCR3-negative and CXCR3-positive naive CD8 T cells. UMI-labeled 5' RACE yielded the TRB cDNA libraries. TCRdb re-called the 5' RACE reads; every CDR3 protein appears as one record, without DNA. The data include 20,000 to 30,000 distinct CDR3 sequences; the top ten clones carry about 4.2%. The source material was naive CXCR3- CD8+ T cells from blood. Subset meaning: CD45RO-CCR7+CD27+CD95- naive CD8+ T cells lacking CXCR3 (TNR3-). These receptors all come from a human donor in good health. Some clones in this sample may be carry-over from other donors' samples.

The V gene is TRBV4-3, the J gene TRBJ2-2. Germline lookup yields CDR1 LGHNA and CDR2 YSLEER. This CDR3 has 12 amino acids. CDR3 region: CASSHGTGELFF.

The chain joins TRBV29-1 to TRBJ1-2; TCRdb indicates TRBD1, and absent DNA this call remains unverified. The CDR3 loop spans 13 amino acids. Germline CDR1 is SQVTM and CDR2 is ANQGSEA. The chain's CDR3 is CSALGQGLWGYTF.

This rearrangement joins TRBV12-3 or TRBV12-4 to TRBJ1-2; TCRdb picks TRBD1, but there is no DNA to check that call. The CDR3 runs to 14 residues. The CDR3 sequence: CASRMPGQGYGYTF.

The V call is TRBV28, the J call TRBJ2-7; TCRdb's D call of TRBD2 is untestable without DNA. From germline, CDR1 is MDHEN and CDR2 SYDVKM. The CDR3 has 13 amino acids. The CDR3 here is CASSLSGTAEQYF.

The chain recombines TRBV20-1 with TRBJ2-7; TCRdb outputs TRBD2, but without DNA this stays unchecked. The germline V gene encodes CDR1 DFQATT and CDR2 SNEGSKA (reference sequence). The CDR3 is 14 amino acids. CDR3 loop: CSADPGTRDDEQYF.

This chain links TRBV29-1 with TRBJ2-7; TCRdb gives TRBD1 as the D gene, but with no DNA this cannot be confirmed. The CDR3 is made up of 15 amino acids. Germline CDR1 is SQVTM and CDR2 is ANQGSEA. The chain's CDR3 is CSVEEGATGQSEQYF.

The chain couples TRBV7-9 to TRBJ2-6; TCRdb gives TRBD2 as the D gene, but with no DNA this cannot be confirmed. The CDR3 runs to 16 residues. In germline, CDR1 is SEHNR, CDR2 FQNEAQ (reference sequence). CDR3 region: CASSLANSPGANVLTF.

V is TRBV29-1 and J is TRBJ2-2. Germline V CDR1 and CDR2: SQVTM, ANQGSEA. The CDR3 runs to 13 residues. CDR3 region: CSVGQSNTGELFF.

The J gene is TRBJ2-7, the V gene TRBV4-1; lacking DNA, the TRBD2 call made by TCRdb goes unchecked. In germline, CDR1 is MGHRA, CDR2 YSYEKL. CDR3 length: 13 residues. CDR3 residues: CASSQGERGEQYF.

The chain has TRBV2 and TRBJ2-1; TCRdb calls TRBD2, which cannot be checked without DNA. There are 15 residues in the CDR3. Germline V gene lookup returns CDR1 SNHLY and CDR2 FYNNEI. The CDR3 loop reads CASSGTSGRAGEQFF.

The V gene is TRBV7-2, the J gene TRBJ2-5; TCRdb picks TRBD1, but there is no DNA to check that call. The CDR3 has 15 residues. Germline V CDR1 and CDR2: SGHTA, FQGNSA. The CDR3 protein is CASSYSGGAQETQYF.

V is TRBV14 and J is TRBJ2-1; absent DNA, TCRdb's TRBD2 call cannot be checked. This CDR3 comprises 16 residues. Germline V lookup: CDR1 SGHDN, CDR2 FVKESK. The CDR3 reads CASSQRTSGGAVEQFF.

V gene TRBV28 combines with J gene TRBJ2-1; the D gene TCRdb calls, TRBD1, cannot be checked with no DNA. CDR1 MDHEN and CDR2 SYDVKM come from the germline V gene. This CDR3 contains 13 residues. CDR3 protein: CASSQRDYNEQFF.

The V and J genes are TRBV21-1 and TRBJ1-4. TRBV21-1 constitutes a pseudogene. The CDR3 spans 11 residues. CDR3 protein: CASNGGRRLFF.

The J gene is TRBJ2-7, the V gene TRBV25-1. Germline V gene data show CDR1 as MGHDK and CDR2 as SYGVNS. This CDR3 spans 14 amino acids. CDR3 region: CASSEADRSYEQYF.

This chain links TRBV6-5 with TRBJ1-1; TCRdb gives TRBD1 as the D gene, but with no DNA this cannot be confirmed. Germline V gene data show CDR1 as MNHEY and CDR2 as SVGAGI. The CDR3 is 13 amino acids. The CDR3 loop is CASSSGQNTEAFF.

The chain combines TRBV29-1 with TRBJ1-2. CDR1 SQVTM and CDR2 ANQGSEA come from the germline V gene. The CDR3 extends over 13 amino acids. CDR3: CSGGPLGSIGYTF.

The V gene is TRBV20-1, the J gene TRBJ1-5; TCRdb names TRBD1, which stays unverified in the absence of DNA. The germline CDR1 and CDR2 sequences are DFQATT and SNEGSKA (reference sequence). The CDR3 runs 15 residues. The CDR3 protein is CSASIGGNSNQPQHF.

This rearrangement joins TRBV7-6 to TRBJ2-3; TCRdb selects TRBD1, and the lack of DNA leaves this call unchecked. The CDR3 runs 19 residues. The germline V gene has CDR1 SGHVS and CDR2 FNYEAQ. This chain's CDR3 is CASSLGVAGAPLITDTQYF.

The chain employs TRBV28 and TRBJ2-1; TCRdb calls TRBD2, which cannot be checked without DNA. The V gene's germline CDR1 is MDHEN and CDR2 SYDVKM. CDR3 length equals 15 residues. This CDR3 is CASSPGALVEDEQFF.

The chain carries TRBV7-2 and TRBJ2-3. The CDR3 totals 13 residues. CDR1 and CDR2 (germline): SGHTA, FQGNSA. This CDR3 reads CASSLLSSDTQYF.